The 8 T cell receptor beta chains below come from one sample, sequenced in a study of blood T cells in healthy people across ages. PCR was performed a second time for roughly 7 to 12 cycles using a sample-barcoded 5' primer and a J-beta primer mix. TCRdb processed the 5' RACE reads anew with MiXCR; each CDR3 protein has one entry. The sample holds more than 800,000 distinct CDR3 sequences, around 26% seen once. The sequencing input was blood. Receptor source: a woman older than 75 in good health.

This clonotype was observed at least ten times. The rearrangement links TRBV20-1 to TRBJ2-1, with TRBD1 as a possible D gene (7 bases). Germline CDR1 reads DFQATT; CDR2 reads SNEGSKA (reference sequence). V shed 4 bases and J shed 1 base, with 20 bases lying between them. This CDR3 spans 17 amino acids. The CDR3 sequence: CSAKGAGGAKSYNEQFF. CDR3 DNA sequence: TGCAGTGCTAAGGGGGCTGGCGGGGCAAAATCCTACAATGAGCAGTTCTTC.

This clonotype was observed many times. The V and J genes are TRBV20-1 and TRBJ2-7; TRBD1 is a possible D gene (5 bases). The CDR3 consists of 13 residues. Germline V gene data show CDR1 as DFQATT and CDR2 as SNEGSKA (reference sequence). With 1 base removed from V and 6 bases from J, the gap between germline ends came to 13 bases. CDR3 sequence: CSARGDRRSEQYF. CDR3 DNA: TGCAGTGCTAGAGGTGACAGAAGGTCCGAGCAGTACTTC.

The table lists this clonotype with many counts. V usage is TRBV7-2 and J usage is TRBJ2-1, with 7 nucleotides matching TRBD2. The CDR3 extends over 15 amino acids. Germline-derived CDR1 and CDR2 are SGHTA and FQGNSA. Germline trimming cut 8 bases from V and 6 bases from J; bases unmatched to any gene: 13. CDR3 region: CASGPGTSVGNEQFF. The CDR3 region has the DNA TGTGCCAGCGGACCCGGTACTAGCGTGGGCAATGAGCAGTTCTTC.

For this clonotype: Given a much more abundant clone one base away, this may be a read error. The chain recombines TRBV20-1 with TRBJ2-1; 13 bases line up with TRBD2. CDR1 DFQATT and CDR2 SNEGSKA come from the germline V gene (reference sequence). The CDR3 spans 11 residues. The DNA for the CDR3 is TGCAGGGCTACGGGACTAGCGGGGCCGTTCTTC. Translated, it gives CRATGLAGPFF.

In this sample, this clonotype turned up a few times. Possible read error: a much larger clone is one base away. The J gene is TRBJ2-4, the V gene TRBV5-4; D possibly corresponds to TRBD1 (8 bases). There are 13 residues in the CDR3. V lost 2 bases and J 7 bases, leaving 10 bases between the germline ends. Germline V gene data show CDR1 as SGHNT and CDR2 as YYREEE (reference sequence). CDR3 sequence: CASSLQGGNIQYF. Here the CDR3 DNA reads TGTGCCAGCAGCTTACAGGGGGGGAACATTCAGTACTTC.

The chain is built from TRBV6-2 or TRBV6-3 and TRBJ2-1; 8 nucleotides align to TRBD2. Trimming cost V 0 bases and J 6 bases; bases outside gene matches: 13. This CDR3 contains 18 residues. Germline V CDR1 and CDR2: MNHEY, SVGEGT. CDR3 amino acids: CASSYSLGGGLGCNEQFF. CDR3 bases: TGTGCCAGCAGTTACTCGTTGGGCGGGGGGCTCGGCTGCAATGAGCAGTTCTTC.

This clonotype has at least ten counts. The CDR3 DNA reads as TGTGCCACCAGCACCAACTACTTTAAGACTAGCGGGGGGGAGACCCAGTACTTC. Translating it yields CATSTNYFKTSGGETQYF. The genes are TRBV15 and TRBJ2-5, with 13 bases aligning to TRBD2. J gave up 5 bases and V 4 bases, and 13 bases lay outside the gene matches. The CDR3 runs to 18 residues. CDR1 and CDR2 from the germline V gene are LNHNV and YYDKDF (reference sequence).

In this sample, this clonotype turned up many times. The CDR3 protein is CASSLVVGQGEQYF. The CDR3 nucleotides read TGCGCCAGCAGCTTGGTGGTTGGGCAAGGCGAGCAGTACTTC. The V gene is TRBV5-1, the J gene TRBJ2-7; D call uncertain. V gave up 0 bases and J gave up 6 bases, with 13 bases separating them. The CDR3 loop spans 14 amino acids. Germline V lookup: CDR1 SGHRS, CDR2 YFSETQ.